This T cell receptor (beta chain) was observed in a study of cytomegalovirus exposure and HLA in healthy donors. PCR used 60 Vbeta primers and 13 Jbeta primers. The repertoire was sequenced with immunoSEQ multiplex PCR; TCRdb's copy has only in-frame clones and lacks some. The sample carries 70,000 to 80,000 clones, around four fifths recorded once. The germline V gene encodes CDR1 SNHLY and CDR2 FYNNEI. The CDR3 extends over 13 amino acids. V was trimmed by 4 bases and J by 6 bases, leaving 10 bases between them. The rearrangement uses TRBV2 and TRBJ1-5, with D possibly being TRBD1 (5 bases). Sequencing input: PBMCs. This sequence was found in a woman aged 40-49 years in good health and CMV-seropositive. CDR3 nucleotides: TGTGCCAGCAGTGGGGGCTTTGGTCAGCCCCAGCATTTT. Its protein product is CASSGGFGQPQHF. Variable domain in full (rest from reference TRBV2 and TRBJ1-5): EPEVTQTPSHQVTQMGQEVILRCVPISNHLYFYWYRQILGQKVEFLVSFYNNEISEKSEIFDDQFSVERPDGSNFTLKIRSTKLEDSAMYFCASSGGFGQPQHFGDGTRLSIL.